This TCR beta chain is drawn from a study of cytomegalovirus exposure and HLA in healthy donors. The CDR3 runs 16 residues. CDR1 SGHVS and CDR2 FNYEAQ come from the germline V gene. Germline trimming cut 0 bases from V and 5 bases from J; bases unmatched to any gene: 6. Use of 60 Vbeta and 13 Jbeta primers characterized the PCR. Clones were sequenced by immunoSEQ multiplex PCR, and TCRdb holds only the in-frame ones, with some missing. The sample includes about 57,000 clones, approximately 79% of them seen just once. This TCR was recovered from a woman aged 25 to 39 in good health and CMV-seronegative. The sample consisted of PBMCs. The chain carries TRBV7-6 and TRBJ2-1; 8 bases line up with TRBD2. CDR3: CASSLASREVDNEQFF. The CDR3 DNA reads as TGTGCCAGCAGCTTAGCCTCGCGGGAGGTCGACAATGAGCAGTTCTTC.